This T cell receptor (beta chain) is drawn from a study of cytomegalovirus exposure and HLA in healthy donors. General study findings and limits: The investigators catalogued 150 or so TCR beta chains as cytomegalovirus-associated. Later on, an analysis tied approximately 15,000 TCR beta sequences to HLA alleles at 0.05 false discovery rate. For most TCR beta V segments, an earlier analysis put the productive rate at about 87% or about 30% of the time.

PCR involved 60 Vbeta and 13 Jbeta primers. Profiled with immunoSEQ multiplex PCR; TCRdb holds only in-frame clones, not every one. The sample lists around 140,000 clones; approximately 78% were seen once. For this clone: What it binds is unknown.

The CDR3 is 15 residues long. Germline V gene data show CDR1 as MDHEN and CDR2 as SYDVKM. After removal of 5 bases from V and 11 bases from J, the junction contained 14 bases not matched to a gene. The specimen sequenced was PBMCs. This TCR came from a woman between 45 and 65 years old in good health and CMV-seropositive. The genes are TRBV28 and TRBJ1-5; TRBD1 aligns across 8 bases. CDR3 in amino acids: CASSPPDRGLMSQHF. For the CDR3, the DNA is TGTGCCAGCAGTCCCCCCGACAGGGGCCTAATGTCCCAGCATTTT.